The entry that follows covers one T cell receptor beta chain sequence. Its antigen is unidentified. The DNA input per sorted-subset replicate PCR was about 190 ng, corresponding to some 30,000 T cell genomes. TCRdb's copy holds only in-frame clones and misses some; the assay was immunoSEQ multiplex PCR. The sample has roughly 1,800,000 clones; approximately 94% are singletons. Terminally differentiated effector memory CD45RA+ cells were excluded from the naive CD8 cells, which were CD45RO-negative and positively selected for CCR7. The donors, healthy adults who were HIV-negative, had experienced no recent acute infections or vaccinations. The germline V gene encodes CDR1 SEHNR and CDR2 FQNEAQ (reference sequence). The CDR3 has 16 amino acids. Trimming removed 4 bases from V and 0 bases from J, with 10 bases in between. These data are taken from a study of shared clonotypes between healthy human individuals. The overall study: Donor ages ranged 18 to 49 years: a couple of women, a few men.

Broader study findings: Some clonotypes were shared by all four sorted-subset donors, while others were not shared. The non-shared ones had lower generation probabilities than the shared ones.

V gene TRBV7-9 combines with J gene TRBJ1-6; D might be TRBD1 (6 bases). This receptor was obtained from a young man in good health. Input material: naive CD8+ T cells sorted from blood. This CDR3 reads CASSSGTFSYNSPLHF. The CDR3 DNA is TGTGCCAGCAGCTCCGGGACATTCTCCTATAATTCACCCCTCCACTTT.